This TCR beta chain comes out of a study of cytomegalovirus exposure and HLA in healthy donors (dated by TCRdb to between 2016 and 2019). A note on the overall study: In an earlier analysis of 587 of the donors, 276 Gb of sequence data and about 110 million unique TCR beta sequences from about 179 million T cells were reported. Rather than drawing on any new phenotypic data, the later analysis identified candidate immune exposures from TCR beta sequences and the way those sequences occurred across donors. Class I and class II HLA loci were covered by the typing at four-digit resolution. About five DR-DQ haplotypes were handled as single units for association and clustering, since linkage in the cohort was strong. The number of donors typed differed by locus, with about 629-630 for A, B, C, DRB1 and DQB1, around 560 for DQA1, approximately 570 for DPA1, and roughly 450 for DPB1. About 280 gigabases of sequencing data and 70 million to 95 million unique TCR sequences made up an early release that covered about 640 HLA-typed donors. Among 398 genotyped donors of the cohort, an average of approximately 240,000 unique TCR beta nucleotide sequences was sequenced per donor, of which approximately 18% were non-productive. Donor age, sex, ethnicity and CMV serostatus were compiled alongside the repertoire data. In a later genetic analysis, genome-wide SNP genotypes for about 55% of the roughly 670 donors were used, and that subset was treated as a discovery cohort. The T cell repertoires of 550 to 850 subjects were profiled by immunosequencing and related to cytomegalovirus serostatus. Of the approximately 400 genotyped donors, 65% to 90% fell in the genetic ancestry cluster associated with self-reported Caucasian donors. A later analysis re-analyzed previously published TCR beta repertoires from 650 to 800 donors and added high-resolution HLA genotyping to study TCR occurrence patterns. The study aimed to test whether signatures of past pathogen exposure could be identified by cataloging public T cell receptors. Besides the first cohort of 666 subjects, a separate validation cohort made up of about 120 different subjects was used. Every repertoire in the discovery cohort had been generated on one and the same sequencing platform. In an earlier analysis of 500 to 650 of the donors, high-throughput TCR beta sequencing was used to judge whether each TCR beta V gene segment behaved as functional or pseudogenic. The study combined high-throughput TCR immunosequencing, statistical association of individual TCRs with disease status, and machine learning to predict cytomegalovirus infection status. The investigation overall reported the following: Some IMGT-functional V segments, including TRBV6-2 and TRBV6-3, could not be told apart with the 87-base-pair reads, so those segments were excluded. Most TCR sequences were observed very rarely across donors, whereas some public TCRs were present in many individuals. The study listed 150 to 200 TCR beta chains as associated with cytomegalovirus. In a later analysis, the rate of TCR association differed among HLA loci, with DRB1 alleles having the most associated TCRs and HLA-C alleles having the fewest. Roughly uniform sequencing depth across donors was assumed in presence/absence analyses, although this assumption may not hold. The sequencing pipeline was judged likely to have produced a cluster of highly shared sequence variants as a technical artifact. It was suggested by the authors that the approach could potentially be generalized to other disease states and immunological phenotypes. A later genetic analysis associated a missense DCLRE1C variant with V-gene and J-gene trimming of TCR beta chains, and an independent cohort replicated the association. The classifier was reported to diagnose cytomegalovirus status with high specificity and sensitivity in both the original and validation cohorts. In an earlier analysis of 587 of the donors, most TCR beta V segments appeared in productive rearrangements about 87% or about 30% of the time, broadly matching IMGT annotations. When HLA alleles, especially DR and DQ, strongly co-occurred, TCR associations were difficult to assign to individual alleles. Specific HLA alleles were associated with over 15,000 TCR beta sequences at a false discovery rate of 0.05 in a later analysis. Correlated functional status among segregating V segments might reflect linkage disequilibrium, but an unknown experimental factor could not be ruled out. In vitro tests confirmed that three of the cytomegalovirus-associated TCR beta chains recognize cytomegalovirus antigens. Because HLA typing was unavailable for some donors at each locus, only the typed subset was used in association tests. In a later analysis, several top co-occurrence clusters were reported to appear linked to parvovirus B19, influenza, CMV and Epstein-Barr virus. Immune exposure information for the cohort was limited to CMV serostatus. A later genetic analysis reported fewer N-insertions in productive TCRs among donors in an Asian-associated ancestry cluster than the approximately 670-donor mean. Compared with equally common non-associated chains, HLA-associated TCR beta chains in a later analysis were more clonally expanded and had lower generation probabilities. A further reported finding was that TCR beta sequences accurately predicted the HLA-A and HLA-B alleles for most subjects in the first cohort. Because counts were too low, roughly 16 rarely observed V segments, including chromosome 9 orphons, were left out of the earlier analysis of about 500 of the donors. In this cohort, only TCR beta chains were sequenced, and detectable features were limited by the absence of alpha or paired-chain data. In a later analysis, most CMV-associated TCR beta chains were found to appear HLA-restricted, with HLA associations seemingly driven largely by CMV exposure.

The cohort comprised around 690 healthy bone marrow donors. At the time of sampling, every cohort member was nominally healthy, though immune exposures that went unrecorded were likely present. The donor tested CMV seronegative and was one of the 352 seronegative cohort members. Every donor gave a peripheral blood sample, and the peripheral blood mononuclear cells from that sample were used for TCR beta sequencing. Genomic DNA extraction from the blood cell samples was performed with the Qiagen DNeasy Blood Extraction Kit. The table lists this clone with a few counts. It has no known antigen specificity. No much larger clonotype is one base removed from it; base qualities were not supplied. The CDR3 goes from the cysteine to the phenylalanine over 16 residues. CDR3 DNA is the only sequence kept; it has 48 bases, read in frame from the first base. Germline trimming: 4 bases from V, 5 bases from J; junction bases outside gene matches: 9. CDR1 SGHKS and CDR2 YYEKEE were looked up in the germline V gene (reference sequence).

The protocol used for the library was the immunoSEQ multiplex PCR assay. The multiplex PCR relied on a mix of 60 forward primers for TCR Vbeta segments and 13 reverse primers for TCR Jbeta segments. A multiplex PCR assay on genomic DNA amplified the CDR3 region of rearranged TCR beta genes. On the Illumina HiSeq System, the amplified TCR beta libraries were sequenced as 87-base-pair reads. In the source study's methods: A later analysis tallied 75 million to 95 million unique TCR beta chains across the 666 repertoires, and some 10 million of those chains were shared by two or more donors. To remove PCR and sequencing errors, raw reads were error-corrected and collapsed into unique sequences using a nearest-neighbor algorithm that merged closely related sequences. CDR3 sequences were aligned to IMGT reference sequences to assign V, D and J gene segments. For a sequence to be retained, a match of at least six nucleotides to both a V gene segment and a J gene segment was required. Rearrangements were called productive when the CDR3 lacked stop codons and stayed in frame with V and J; all others were non-productive. CDR3 was defined according to IMGT convention as the region running from the second conserved V-encoded cysteine to the conserved J-encoded phenylalanine. In an earlier analysis of around 540 of the donors, sequences lacking an unambiguous match to a single V gene segment were excluded. An earlier analysis of 550 to 650 of the donors classified V segments as functional when productive rearrangements were above 56.7% and as segregating when the standard deviation between donors was above 5%. A statistical classification framework was built for diagnosing cytomegalovirus status from the catalog of TCR beta chain sequences. In a later analysis, TCR nucleotide sequences were compared against IMGT/GENE-DB human TR gene sequences so that V and J genes could be assigned. A later analysis assigned CDR3 sequences and most-parsimonious VDJ recombination scenarios with the TCRdist pipeline. A later analysis defined each TCR beta chain by its CDR3 amino acid sequence plus V-gene family, and excluded reads lacking a unique V-gene family. A later analysis removed roughly 590 highly shared, low-generation-probability nucleotide sequences to deal with suspected cross-contamination and a sequencing artifact. In a later analysis, a clonal expansion index for each public chain was calculated from normalized within-repertoire ranks of inferred template counts. Generation probabilities in a later analysis came from a VDJ recombination model fitted to out-of-frame rearrangements, and those results were checked against IGoR. In a later analysis, TCR-TCR, TCR-HLA and TCR-CMV co-occurrence was scored with hypergeometric tests, and a repertoire-size bias correction was applied to TCR pairs. In a later analysis, false discovery rates were estimated by permuting HLA or CMV assignments 20 times. In a later analysis, co-occurring TCRs were grouped using DBSCAN, and TCRdist sequence similarity was added for clustering within HLA-allele-positive subsets. Co-occurrence clustering excluded repertoires with fewer than 30,000 or more than 120,000 public chains, plus five with anomalous nucleotide sharing. TCRdb obtained this table from immuneACCESS and retained in-frame rearrangements with V and J assigned. These tables miss some clones; where compared with another copy, unresolved V genes account for less than half of the shortfall, and the remainder is unexplained. That table furnishes V, J and clone size, whereas the DNA furnished D and trimming. Recorded for this sample are 150,000 to 160,000 clones; more than 75% of them occurred a single time. Roughly 2.4% of the sample comes from the top ten.

Sequenced material: PBMCs. The receptor was derived from a woman in her late teens or twenties in good health and CMV-seronegative. The chain uses TRBV5-5 and TRBJ2-5, and 12 bases in between align with TRBD1. The nucleotide sequence reads TGTGCCAGCAGCCAAGATACCGGGACAGGGGGCGAGACCCAGTACTTC. It specifies CASSQDTGTGGETQYF. The full variable domain, completed from the reference TRBV5-5 and TRBJ2-5 proteins outside the CDR3, reads DAGVTQSPTHLIKTRGQQVTLRCSPISGHKSVSWYQQVLGQGPQFIFQYYEKEERGRGNFPDRFSARQFPNYSSELNVNALLLGDSALYLCASSQDTGTGGETQYFGPGTRLLVL.